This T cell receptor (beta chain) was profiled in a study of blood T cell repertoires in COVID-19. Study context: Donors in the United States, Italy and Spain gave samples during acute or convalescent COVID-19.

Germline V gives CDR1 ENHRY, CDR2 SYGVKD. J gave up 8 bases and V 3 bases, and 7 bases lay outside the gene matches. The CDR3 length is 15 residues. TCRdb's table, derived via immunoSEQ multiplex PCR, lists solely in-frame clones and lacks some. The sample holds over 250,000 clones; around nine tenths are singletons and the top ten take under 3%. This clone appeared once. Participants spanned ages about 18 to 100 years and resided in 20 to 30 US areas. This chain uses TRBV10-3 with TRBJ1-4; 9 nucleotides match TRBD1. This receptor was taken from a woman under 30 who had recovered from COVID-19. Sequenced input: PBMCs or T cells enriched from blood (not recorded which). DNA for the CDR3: TGTGCCATCAGTGAAACAGGGGGCATGGGCGAAAAACTGTTTTTT. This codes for CAISETGGMGEKLFF.